This entry features one TCR beta chain sequence. This clone was recorded only once. Its antigen is still unknown. Base qualities are not recorded, but no much larger clone differs from it by a single base. Collaborating institutions collected whole blood in K2EDTA tubes following their own protocols. Collaborator samples were shipped for TCRbeta analysis as frozen whole blood, isolated PBMCs, or DNA extracted from either sample type. The record originates from a study of blood T cell repertoires in COVID-19 (dated by TCRdb to about 2020). Regarding the research as a whole: Samples from collaborators originated in the United States, Italy and Spain and spanned both the acute and convalescent phases of COVID-19. The material from the prospective study consisted of cDNA or gDNA derived from T cells, B-cell-depleted T cells, or PBMCs. Subjects who had been exposed to COVID-19, were actively infected with it, or had recovered from it provided the deeply sampled blood TCRbeta repertoires that made up the dataset. A freely available public database, intended as a resource for researchers studying the immune response to SARS-CoV-2, is where the repertoires were released. Samples came from the ongoing ImmuneRACE study (first 160 participants) plus 1,254 subjects from 6 global collaborators. Nearly every sample came with metadata listing a de-identified subject ID, COVID-19 status, age in years and sex. Where available, HLA class I and class II types were obtained from metadata supplied by the sample provider rather than from assay-based typing.

General study outcomes and caveats: Clinical and demographic metadata were provided uncurated, with the amount varying by source and participant.

TCRbeta CDR3 regions were amplified from genomic DNA by means of the immunoSEQ Assay, a bias-controlled multiplex PCR. The study's processing was this. Nucleated cell counts per sample were estimated from amplification of reference gene primers within the assay. To quantify the absolute abundance of each unique TCRbeta CDR3 rearrangement, sequence reads were collapsed and filtered. Productive Simpson clonality was computed per sample as the square root of Simpson's diversity index over productive rearrangements. Imported from immuneACCESS, the table was reduced by TCRdb to in-frame sequences with V and J called. These copies leave out some clones; in studies compared against another copy, an unresolved V gene accounts for under half, and the cause of the remainder is not known. V, J and clone size are those of that table, while D and trimming were read from the DNA. This sample has over 250,000 clones in its table, and 85% of those were observed once. The ten largest make up roughly 5.3% of the sample.

The CDR3 runs 14 amino acids, cysteine and phenylalanine included. Kept here is only the CDR3 DNA, which spans 42 bases and is read in frame from base 1. For CDR1 and CDR2, the germline V gene lists SGHAT and FQNNGV. V drops 5 bases and J drops 9 bases, leaving 17 bases in between. The chain was built from TRBV11-2 and TRBJ2-1, with the D gene not confidently named. Sequencing was performed on peripheral blood. This receptor was taken from a man aged 45-60 years with active or convalescent COVID-19. The nucleotide sequence reads TGTGCCAGCAGCCACCTTAGTCTGAACGCTGAGCAGTTCTTC. Translated, this is CASSHLSLNAEQFF.